The 21 T cell receptor beta chains in this list originate from one sample, sequenced in a study of blood T cells in healthy people across ages (dated by TCRdb to the mid-2010s). The library was prepared using 5' RACE. TCRdb records Illumina HiSeq 2500 as the sequencer. A second PCR of roughly 6 to 11 cycles was performed with a sample-barcoded 5' primer and a J-beta primer mix. TCRdb passed the public sequencing reads through fastp at Q25 and MiXCR, retaining productive beta sequences. Duplicate CDR3 protein sequences are folded into a single record with the most common DNA and genes. The sample records around 520,000 distinct CDR3 sequences, about 27% of which are singletons. The ten largest clones capture approximately 3.6% of the sample. The sample was also reused in another study, on T cells of mothers and their children.

Sequenced input: blood. These receptors all stem from a boy aged 2 to 10 in good health.

This chain connects TRBV6-2 or TRBV6-3 to TRBJ2-1; TRBD2 matches at 14 bases. After removal of 5 bases from V and 9 bases from J, the junction contained 3 bases not matched to a gene. From germline, CDR1 is MNHEY and CDR2 SVGEGT. The CDR3 spans 14 residues. CDR3 nucleotide sequence: TGTGCCAGCAGTACGGGACTAGCGGGAGTTGAGCAGTTCTTC. This translates into CASSTGLAGVEQFF.

This rearrangement joins TRBV6-5 to TRBJ2-3, with 11 bases lining up with TRBD1. This CDR3 is built from 18 residues. V was clipped by 4 bases and J by 0 bases; unmatched bases: 9. CDR1 MNHEY and CDR2 SVGAGI come from the germline V gene. The CDR3 DNA is TGTGCCAGCAGTTCCCTGGGACAGGGGGATCCGAGCACAGATACGCAGTATTTT. It specifies CASSSLGQGDPSTDTQYF.

V gene TRBV6-2 or TRBV6-3 combines with J gene TRBJ1-2; no clear D gene. The CDR3 spans 15 residues. The germline CDR1 and CDR2 sequences are MNHEY and SVGEGT. Between the trimmed V and J ends, which lost 5 bases and 0 bases, there was a span of 13 bases. CDR3 nucleotides: TGTGCCAGCAGTGAATTGGCAGGAGCTAACTATGGCTACACCTTC. Amino acids: CASSELAGANYGYTF.

The chain employs TRBV5-1 and TRBJ2-2, with D possibly called TRBD1 or TRBD2 (5 bases each). V lost 5 bases and J 3 bases, leaving 11 bases between the germline ends. CDR3 size: 14 residues. Germline CDR1 and CDR2: SGHRS and YFSETQ. CDR3 nucleotide sequence: TGCGCCAGCAGAGAGGGGCTTTACACCGGGGAGCTGTTTTTT. Protein sequence: CASREGLYTGELFF.

This clonotype was observed a handful of times. The J gene is TRBJ2-1, the V gene TRBV5-6; the match to TRBD1 covers 10 bases. With 7 bases clipped from V and 7 bases from J, the junction kept 8 bases outside the gene matches. CDR1 and CDR2 from the germline V gene are SGHDT and YYEEEE. CDR3 length: 14 residues. The CDR3 spells CASDRDRGRNEQFF. The DNA of the CDR3 is TGTGCCAGCGACCGGGACAGGGGCAGAAATGAGCAGTTCTTC.

This clonotype has just a few counts. V gene TRBV14 combines with J gene TRBJ2-7; D remains ambiguous. Germline V lookup: CDR1 SGHDN, CDR2 FVKESK. Trimming cost V 4 bases and J 5 bases, with 12 bases left between them. CDR3 size: 13 residues. The CDR3 coding sequence is TGTGCCAGCAGCCTCCCTCCCGGGCACGAGCAGTACTTC. Its translation: CASSLPPGHEQYF.

The chain combines TRBV5-1 with TRBJ2-5, with 7 positions matching TRBD2. Judging by the DNA end, TRBJ2-1 fits better; the J call may be wrong. This CDR3 contains 14 residues. The germline V gene encodes CDR1 SGHRS and CDR2 YFSETQ. The CDR3 protein is CASSARERGNEQFF. The DNA for the CDR3 is TGCGCCAGCAGCGCGCGGGAGCGGGGCAATGAGCAGTTCTTC.

The chain joins TRBV27 to TRBJ2-3; a weak D match, TRBD2 (7 bases). Germline V CDR1 and CDR2: MNHEY, SMNVEV (reference sequence). The CDR3 runs to 13 residues. The ends were cut back, 8 bases at V and 4 bases at J, with 13 bases in the middle. The CDR3 protein is CASGGAKPDTQYF. The CDR3 DNA sequence: TGTGCCAGCGGGGGGGCGAAGCCAGATACGCAGTATTTT.

The chain links TRBV5-1 to TRBJ2-7; 11 positions agree with TRBD2. The ends lost 4 bases at V and 0 bases at J; junction bases unmatched: 3. The germline V gene encodes CDR1 SGHRS and CDR2 YFSETQ. This CDR3 is 15 amino acids long. As DNA, the CDR3 is TGCGCCAGCAGCATGACTAGCGGGATCTCCTACGAGCAGTACTTC. Protein product: CASSMTSGISYEQYF.

The chain uses TRBV20-1 and TRBJ2-5; TRBD2 agrees at 16 bases. The end of the DNA aligns better with TRBJ2-1, so the J call may be wrong. CDR1 is DFQATT and CDR2 is SNEGSKA in the germline V gene (reference sequence). The CDR3 consists of 15 residues. The CDR3 DNA follows: TGCAGTGCTTCGGGACTAGCGGGAGGGCCGGGAGAGCAGTTCTTC. It yields the protein CSASGLAGGPGEQFF.

The rearrangement uses TRBV9 and TRBJ2-5, with 7 bases identical to TRBD1. The CDR3 spans 15 residues. Germline CDR1 reads SGDLS; CDR2 reads YYNGEE. J gave up 4 bases and V 0 bases, and 6 bases lay outside the gene matches. CDR3 loop: CASSVDGTALETQYF. In nucleotides, the CDR3 is TGTGCCAGCAGCGTAGACGGGACAGCATTAGAGACCCAGTACTTC. Based on the CDR3 plus reference TRBV9 and TRBJ2-5, the full variable domain is DSGVTQTPKHLITATGQRVTLRCSPRSGDLSVYWYQQSLDQGLQFLIQYYNGEERAKGNILERFSAQQFPDLHSELNLSSLELGDSALYFCASSVDGTALETQYFGPGTRLLVL.

The J gene is TRBJ1-1, the V gene TRBV6-5; TRBD1 aligns across 8 bases. V shed 6 bases, J shed 6 bases, and the junction held 9 bases outside the gene matches. The germline gives CDR1 MNHEY, CDR2 SVGAGI. CDR3 length equals 14 residues. The chain's CDR3 is CASSQGAGYAEAFF. For the CDR3, the DNA is TGTGCCAGCAGCCAGGGGGCTGGGTATGCTGAAGCTTTCTTT.

The CDR3 region is CASSLHLAGDQETQYF. The CDR3 coding sequence is TGTGCCAGCAGCCTACATCTAGCGGGGGACCAAGAGACCCAGTACTTC. The chain joins TRBV4-2 to TRBJ2-5, with TRBD2 matching 10 bases. Trimming cost V 4 bases and J 0 bases; bases outside gene matches: 5. Germline assignment: CDR1 LGHNA and CDR2 YNFKEQ. This CDR3 has 16 residues.

The rearrangement joins TRBV20-1 to TRBJ1-1; D is unclear. Germline lookup yields CDR1 DFQATT and CDR2 SNEGSKA (reference sequence). Trimming shortened V by 7 bases and J by 4 bases, and 16 bases separated the two germline ends. This CDR3 region has 13 residues. The CDR3: CSGAQTASTEAFF. The DNA of the CDR3 is TGCAGTGGAGCCCAAACAGCTAGCACTGAAGCTTTCTTT.

This chain joins TRBV4-1 and TRBJ2-2; D call uncertain. The ends were cut back, 1 base at V and 0 bases at J, with 6 bases in the middle. This CDR3 region has 15 residues. Germline V gene lookup returns CDR1 MGHRA and CDR2 YSYEKL. CDR3 sequence: CASSQAHTNTGELFF. The CDR3, as DNA: TGCGCCAGCAGCCAAGCACATACGAACACCGGGGAGCTGTTTTTT.

The V call is TRBV12-3 or TRBV12-4, the J call TRBJ1-2; D unclear. The germline V and J ends were trimmed by 3 bases and 5 bases, with 10 bases remaining between them. The CDR3 contains 13 residues. DNA of the CDR3: TGTGCCAGCAGTTTCCTGGTGGCGTATGGCTACACCTTC. Amino acids: CASSFLVAYGYTF.

The J gene is TRBJ2-5, the V gene TRBV12-3 or TRBV12-4; TRBD2 might be the D (7 bases). The CDR3 is 16 residues long. The V and J ends lost 1 base and 4 bases respectively, with 16 bases between them. The CDR3 region has the DNA TGTGCCAGCAGTTTAGAAGGGGGGGGGGTCAGAGAGACCCAGTACTTC. It codes for CASSLEGGGVRETQYF.

This clonotype has just a few counts. The chain employs TRBV29-1 and TRBJ2-1; no clear D gene. CDR1 SQVTM and CDR2 ANQGSEA come from the germline V gene. This CDR3 contains 13 residues. V was shortened by 5 bases and J by 0 bases, with 8 bases between the two germline ends. CDR3 amino acids: CSVSVVSYNEQFF. In nucleotides, the CDR3 is TGCAGCGTTTCCGTAGTCTCCTACAATGAGCAGTTCTTC.

The table lists this clonotype with a few counts. The chain joins TRBV6-1 to TRBJ2-5; 10 positions match TRBD2. J lost 3 bases, V lost 4 bases, and 8 bases had no gene match. This CDR3 spans 16 amino acids. Germline V gene lookup returns CDR1 MNHNS and CDR2 SASEGT. In nucleotides, the CDR3 is TGTGCCAGCAGTGTGTTGAGCGGGGGGGCTGAAGAGACCCAGTACTTC. Protein sequence: CASSVLSGGAEETQYF.

Only a few counts were recorded for this clonotype. This chain joins TRBV7-9 and TRBJ2-4; D is possibly TRBD2 (6 bases). Trimming removed 5 bases at V and 9 bases at J, with 11 bases between. The germline V gene encodes CDR1 SEHNR and CDR2 FQNEAQ (reference sequence). The CDR3 totals 12 residues. For the CDR3, the DNA is TGTGCCAGCAGCCGGGACTTGGGCATTCAGTACTTC. Its protein product is CASSRDLGIQYF.

This chain links TRBV6-6 with TRBJ1-2, with TRBD1 as a possible D gene (6 bases). CDR3 size: 15 residues. Germline V CDR1 and CDR2: MNHNY, SVGAGI (reference sequence). Trimming removed 2 bases from V and 5 bases from J, with 15 bases in between. CDR3 residues: CASSYDHRASYGYTF. CDR3 DNA sequence: TGTGCCAGCAGTTACGACCACAGGGCATCTTATGGCTACACCTTC.